This TCR beta chain is drawn from a study of shared clonotypes between healthy human individuals. Study context: Serving as donors were a couple of women and a few men, whose ages spanned 18 to 49.

Germline CDR1 MDHEN, CDR2 SYDVKM. With 8 bases clipped from V and 4 bases from J, the junction kept 13 bases outside the gene matches. This CDR3 contains 16 residues. Overall study findings and caveats: A reduction in generation probabilities was seen for non-shared clonotypes relative to those shared by all four donors.

Generated by immunoSEQ multiplex PCR, the TCRdb table keeps only in-frame clones and is missing some. The profile shows about 340,000 clones, more than 60% of them singletons. To note about this clone: Antigen specificity is unknown.

The sequence came from a man under 40 in good health. The sequencing sample was made of memory CD4+ T cells sorted from blood. Stated subset: CD45RA-negative fraction. The chain couples TRBV28 to TRBJ2-1, with TRBD1 matching over 8 bases. The CDR3 DNA reads TGTGCCAGCGAAACTATCAGGGGGCAAGGTTACAATGAGCAGTTCTTC. Translated: CASETIRGQGYNEQFF.